Each of the 17 T cell receptor beta chains below was sequenced from the same sample in a study of blood T cells in healthy people across ages. For the second PCR, which ran for roughly 6 to 12 cycles, a sample-barcoded 5' primer and a J-beta primer mix were used. Using its own MiXCR run on the 5' RACE reads, TCRdb lists one record per CDR3 protein. Here the sample spans approximately 820,000 distinct CDR3 sequences, 40% to 50% being singletons. Material: blood. These receptors all come from a man aged 55-75 years in good health.

This clonotype was observed a few times. The chain has TRBV3-1 and TRBJ2-1; no reliable D call. Germline V gene data show CDR1 as LGHDT and CDR2 as YNNKEL (reference sequence). V lost 0 bases and J 3 bases, leaving 9 bases between the germline ends. This CDR3 is 15 amino acids long. CDR3 sequence reads: CASSQDTTVYNEQFF. Written as DNA, the CDR3 is TGTGCCAGCAGCCAAGACACAACAGTCTACAATGAGCAGTTCTTC.

This clonotype occurred a few times. CDR3 sequence (DNA): TGCAGCGTTGATGGAGGGTCCCACGAGCAGTACTTC. It is translated as CSVDGGSHEQYF. V usage is TRBV29-1 and J usage is TRBJ2-7; possible D gene TRBD2, 6 bases. CDR1 SQVTM and CDR2 ANQGSEA come from the germline V gene. CDR3 length: 12 residues. V lost 3 bases to trimming and J lost 5 bases, with 11 bases between them.

Written as DNA, the CDR3 is TGTGCCAGCAGCCAAGGCAGGCAGGGCGCTGAAGCTTTCTTT. Translated, it gives CASSQGRQGAEAFF. V and J are TRBV3-1 and TRBJ1-1, with D possibly being TRBD1 (5 bases). This CDR3 has 14 residues. Trimming pared 1 base from V and 6 bases from J, leaving 12 bases between. Germline loops: CDR1 LGHDT, CDR2 YNNKEL (reference sequence).

This clonotype came up a few times. The V gene is TRBV24-1, the J gene TRBJ1-2; D is ambiguous. CDR1 is KGHDR, CDR2 SFDVKD, per germline. The CDR3 is made up of 12 amino acids. With 3 bases removed from V and 9 bases from J, the gap between germline ends came to 10 bases. CDR3 DNA sequence: TGTGCCACCAGTGATCCGGGAAGGAGCTACACCTTC. Amino acids: CATSDPGRSYTF.

A single count supports this clonotype. This clone may be a read error of a much larger clone one base away. This sequence joins TRBV7-2 and TRBJ2-7; 11 nucleotides align to TRBD2. Germline loops: CDR1 SGHTA, CDR2 FQGNSA. The CDR3 extends over 14 amino acids. The CDR3: CASSPGTSGYGQYF. The CDR3 bases are TGTGCCAGCAGCCCCGGGACTAGCGGCTACGGGCAGTACTTC.

This clonotype was counted a few times. This chain uses TRBV20-1 with TRBJ2-3; D is unresolved. This CDR3 comprises 14 residues. The ends were cut back, 0 bases at V and 2 bases at J, with 9 bases in the middle. Germline lookup yields CDR1 DFQATT and CDR2 SNEGSKA (reference sequence). CDR3 nucleotide sequence: TGCAGTGCTAGAGATTATGAAGACACAGATACGCAGTATTTT. Its protein product is CSARDYEDTDTQYF.

The chain employs TRBV7-9 and TRBJ2-7; TRBD1 is a possible D gene (6 bases). The ends were cut back, 0 bases at V and 7 bases at J, with 10 bases in the middle. CDR3 length equals 13 residues. Germline assignment: CDR1 SEHNR and CDR2 FQNEAQ (reference sequence). For the CDR3, the DNA is TGTGCCAGCAGCTTAGCGCAGGGGTCTGAGCAGTACTTC. It yields the protein CASSLAQGSEQYF.

The chain couples TRBV9 to TRBJ2-6; no firm D call. This CDR3 region has 16 residues. V lost 3 bases to trimming and J lost 0 bases, with 10 bases between them. From germline, CDR1 is SGDLS and CDR2 YYNGEE. The CDR3 DNA reads as TGTGCCAGCAGCGCTTATTGGGACTCTGGGGCCAACGTCCTGACTTTC. Its translation: CASSAYWDSGANVLTF.

The chain combines TRBV6-6 with TRBJ1-2, with D perhaps matching TRBD1 (6 bases). This CDR3 is 15 amino acids long. Germline CDR1 reads MNHNY; CDR2 reads SVGAGI (reference sequence). Deletions cut 2 bases from V and 2 bases from J, with 12 bases between. In nucleotides, the CDR3 is TGTGCCAGCAGTTACGGGCAGGGGATGAACTATGGCTACACCTTC. Encoded protein: CASSYGQGMNYGYTF.

The rearrangement links TRBV7-2 to TRBJ2-1; D uncertain. V gave up 4 bases and J gave up 0 bases, with 16 bases separating them. Per the germline V gene, CDR1 is SGHTA and CDR2 is FQGNSA. The CDR3 extends over 17 amino acids. This CDR3 is CASSSQRVLSSYNEQFF. In nucleotides, the CDR3 is TGTGCCAGCAGCTCACAACGGGTGTTAAGCTCCTACAATGAGCAGTTCTTC.

V gene TRBV28 combines with J gene TRBJ2-5; no definite D call. V was trimmed by 5 bases and J by 1 base, leaving 14 bases between them. Germline V lookup: CDR1 MDHEN, CDR2 SYDVKM. The CDR3 covers 15 residues. The CDR3 DNA is TGTGCCAGCAGTAGCCCGACCGAAGTCCAAGAGACCCAGTACTTC. This sequence encodes CASSSPTEVQETQYF.

This clonotype was recorded once. The rearrangement joins TRBV30 to TRBJ1-1; a weak D match, TRBD1 (6 bases). V lost 8 bases, J lost 2 bases, and 15 bases lay in between. CDR1 and CDR2 from the germline V gene are GTSNPN and SVGIG (reference sequence). The CDR3 loop spans 13 amino acids. DNA of the CDR3: TGTGCCCGGGGCAAGGGGGATAACACTGAAGCTTTCTTT. Protein: CARGKGDNTEAFF. Full variable domain (rest looked up from reference TRBV30 and TRBJ1-1): SQTIHQWPATLVQPVGSPLSLECTVEGTSNPNLYWYRQAAGRGLQLLFYSVGIGQISSEVPQNLSASRPQDRQFILSSKKLLLSDSGFYLCARGKGDNTEAFFGQGTRLTVV.

CDR3 sequence reads: CASNQRGRTTYEQYF. Here the CDR3 DNA reads TGTGCCAGCAATCAAAGAGGGAGAACCACCTACGAGCAGTACTTC. The chain links TRBV21-1 to TRBJ2-7; the table assigns TRBD2, which was not confirmed against the DNA. TRBV21-1 is described as a pseudogene. CDR3 length: 15 amino acids.

The genes are TRBV6-2 or TRBV6-3 and TRBJ2-7; 8 positions match TRBD2. Germline V gene sequence: CDR1 MNHEY, CDR2 SVGEGT. V was clipped by 6 bases and J by 4 bases; unmatched bases: 5. The CDR3 length is 13 residues. The CDR3 loop reads CASRGTSLYEQYF. Here the CDR3 DNA reads TGTGCCAGCAGGGGGACTAGTCTTTACGAGCAGTACTTC.

The V call is TRBV7-3, the J call TRBJ2-6; D uncertain. The V gene's germline CDR1 is SGHTA and CDR2 FQGTGA. V was trimmed by 5 bases and J by 2 bases, leaving 22 bases between them. CDR3 length equals 19 residues. CDR3 DNA sequence: TGTGCCAGCAGCCAAAAGGTTGACGGTTTTACGGCTGGGGCCAACGTCCTGACTTTC. This encodes CASSQKVDGFTAGANVLTF.

This clonotype was seen ten or more times. The chain employs TRBV29-1 and TRBJ1-2, with D perhaps matching TRBD1 (6 bases). V was shortened by 5 bases and J by 0 bases, with 10 bases between the two germline ends. This CDR3 comprises 13 residues. Germline CDR1 and CDR2: SQVTM and ANQGSEA. DNA of the CDR3: TGCAGCGTTTCACAGGGCCCTAACTATGGCTACACCTTC. This sequence encodes CSVSQGPNYGYTF.

The J gene is TRBJ2-1, the V gene TRBV11-2; 10 nucleotides match TRBD2. Germline values: CDR1 SGHAT, CDR2 FQNNGV. The length of the CDR3 is 15 residues. J was trimmed by 7 bases and V by 3 bases; bases with no gene match: 6. The CDR3 here is CASSFILAGLNEQFF. The CDR3 nucleotides are TGTGCCAGCAGCTTTATACTAGCGGGGCTAAATGAGCAGTTCTTC.